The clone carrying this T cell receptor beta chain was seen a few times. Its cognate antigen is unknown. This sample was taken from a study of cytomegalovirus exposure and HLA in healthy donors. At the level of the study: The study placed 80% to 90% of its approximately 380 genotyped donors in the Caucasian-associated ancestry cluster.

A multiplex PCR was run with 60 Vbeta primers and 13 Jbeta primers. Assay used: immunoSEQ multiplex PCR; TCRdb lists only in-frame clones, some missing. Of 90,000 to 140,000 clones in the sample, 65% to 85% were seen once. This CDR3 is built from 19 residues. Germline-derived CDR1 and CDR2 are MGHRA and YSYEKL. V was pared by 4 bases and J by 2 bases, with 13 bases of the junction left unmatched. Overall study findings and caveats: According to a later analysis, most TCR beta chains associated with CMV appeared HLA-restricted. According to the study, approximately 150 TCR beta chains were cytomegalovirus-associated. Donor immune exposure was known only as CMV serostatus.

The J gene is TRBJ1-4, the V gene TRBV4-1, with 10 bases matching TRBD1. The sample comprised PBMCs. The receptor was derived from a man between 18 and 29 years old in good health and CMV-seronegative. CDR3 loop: CASSRPGQGSFSTNEKLFF. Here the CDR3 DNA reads TGCGCCAGCAGCCGCCCGGGACAGGGGTCTTTCAGTACTAATGAAAAACTGTTTTTT.